This passage covers 25 T cell receptor beta chains from one sample sequenced in a study of Ad26.COV2.S vaccination and SARS-CoV-2 variants. TCRdb's copy holds only in-frame clones and misses some; the assay was immunoSEQ multiplex PCR. The table has 200,000 to 250,000 clones, around nine tenths seen once. Noted treatment: some 20 received Ad26.COV2.S at low or high dose, single or two shots; a few received placebo; per-sample allocation not given. It was on day 63 after the first vaccine or placebo injection that samples were taken. The sample consisted of peripheral blood, taken in a trial of Ad26.COV2.S vaccine versus placebo. The receptors originated from a person aged 18 to 65 who received the Ad26.COV2.S COVID-19 vaccine or a placebo.

This chain links TRBV27 with TRBJ2-1, with 12 positions matching TRBD2. The germline CDR1 and CDR2 sequences are MNHEY and SMNVEV (reference sequence). The CDR3 is 15 residues long. The junction had 7 bases not matched to a gene; V was cut back by 6 bases and J by 7 bases. CDR3 coding DNA: TGTGCCAGCAGCCGCCTAGCGGGAGGGCCGAATGAGCAGTTCTTC. Translating gives CASSRLAGGPNEQFF.

V is TRBV13 and J is TRBJ2-2; tentatively, D is TRBD2 (5 bases). Germline loops: CDR1 PRHDT, CDR2 FYEKMQ (reference sequence). The V gene lost 0 bases and the J gene lost 7 bases, with 9 bases spanning the gap. The CDR3 totals 14 residues. The CDR3 loop reads CASSLGLVSGELFF. CDR3 bases: TGTGCCAGCAGCTTAGGACTAGTGAGCGGGGAGCTGTTTTTT. The full variable domain, with the rest looked up from reference TRBV13 and TRBJ2-2, is AAGVIQSPRHLIKEKRETATLKCYPIPRHDTVYWYQQGPGQDPQFLISFYEKMQSDKGSIPDRFSAQQFSDYHSELNMSSLELGDSALYFCASSLGLVSGELFFGEGSRLTVL.

This clone was counted only a few times. The chain carries TRBV11-2 and TRBJ1-5; tentative D call: TRBD1 (5 bases). Trimming removed 3 bases from V and 4 bases from J, with 13 bases in between. Germline V gene lookup returns CDR1 SGHAT and CDR2 FQNNGV. The CDR3 loop spans 15 amino acids. DNA for the CDR3: TGTGCCAGCAGCTTTGGGGCAGGCCGAAATCAGCCCCAGCATTTT. Protein sequence: CASSFGAGRNQPQHF. The full variable domain, rest sourced from reference TRBV11-2 and TRBJ1-5, is EAGVAQSPRYKIIEKRQSVAFWCNPISGHATLYWYQQILGQGPKLLIQFQNNGVVDDSQLPKDRFSAERLKGVDSTLKIQPAKLEDSAVYLCASSFGAGRNQPQHFGDGTRLSIL.

The chain couples TRBV18 to TRBJ1-2, with TRBD1 matching 10 bases. This CDR3 contains 14 residues. Per the germline V gene, CDR1 is KGHSH and CDR2 is LQKENI. With 9 bases clipped from V and 3 bases from J, the junction kept 7 bases outside the gene matches. CDR3 sequence reads: CASFRDRGDYGYTF. For the CDR3, the DNA is TGTGCCAGTTTCCGGGACAGGGGTGACTATGGCTACACCTTC.

The rearrangement links TRBV4-3 to TRBJ2-2; a weak D match, TRBD1 (5 bases). Between the trimmed V and J ends, which lost 1 base and 6 bases, there was a span of 9 bases. This CDR3 has 14 residues. Germline CDR1 and CDR2: LGHNA and YSLEER. CDR3 loop: CASSQGRVAGELFF. The CDR3 DNA is TGCGCCAGCAGCCAAGGCAGGGTTGCCGGGGAGCTGTTTTTT.

The chain uses TRBV5-1 and TRBJ2-5; 9 bases align to TRBD2. CDR3 length: 14 amino acids. The ends lost 4 bases at V and 4 bases at J; junction bases unmatched: 5. Germline CDR1 is SGHRS and CDR2 is YFSETQ. The CDR3 DNA sequence: TGCGCCAGCAGCCCGCGGGGGGGTCCAGAGACCCAGTACTTC. This encodes CASSPRGGPETQYF. Based on the CDR3 plus reference TRBV5-1 and TRBJ2-5, the full variable domain is KAGVTQTPRYLIKTRGQQVTLSCSPISGHRSVSWYQQTPGQGLQFLFEYFSETQRNKGNFPGRFSGRQFSNSRSEMNVSTLELGDSALYLCASSPRGGPETQYFGPGTRLLVL.

The V call is TRBV19, the J call TRBJ2-7; 7 bases fit TRBD2. Germline V lookup: CDR1 LNHDA, CDR2 SQIVND (reference sequence). Trimming took 8 bases from V and 2 from J; bases not matched to a gene: 12. The CDR3 is 15 amino acids. The CDR3 sequence is CASSERGTRTYEQYF. Written as DNA, the CDR3 is TGTGCCAGTTCCGAGCGGGGAACACGAACCTACGAGCAGTACTTC.

The genes are TRBV6-5 and TRBJ2-2; tentatively, D is TRBD1 (7 bases). CDR1 and CDR2 (germline): MNHEY, SVGAGI. Trimming pared 6 bases from V and 1 base from J, leaving 12 bases between. This CDR3 comprises 15 residues. CDR3 protein: CASRGGQQNTGELFF. CDR3 in DNA: TGTGCCAGCAGGGGGGGACAGCAGAACACCGGGGAGCTGTTTTTT.

This clone was observed a few times. The rearrangement joins TRBV24-1 to TRBJ2-2, with D uncertain. V lost 2 bases and J 4 bases, leaving 7 bases between the germline ends. Per the germline V gene, CDR1 is KGHDR and CDR2 is SFDVKD. This CDR3 is built from 14 residues. The CDR3 DNA is TGTGCCACCAGTGATTCCTTCATCACCGGGGAGCTGTTTTTT. This sequence encodes CATSDSFITGELFF.

The chain recombines TRBV3-1 (or the pseudogene TRBV3-2) with TRBJ1-4; D possibly corresponds to TRBD1 (5 bases). CDR3 length equals 13 residues. Trimming took off 4 bases at V and 10 bases at J, with 13 bases between the two ends. CDR1 LGHDT and CDR2 YNNKEL come from the germline V gene (reference sequence). The DNA for the CDR3 is TGTGCCAGCAGCCTTAATAGGGGCGGAAAACTGTTTTTT. It is translated as CASSLNRGGKLFF.

The gene calls are TRBV7-9 and TRBJ1-2; the D gene is possibly TRBD1 (5 bases). The CDR3 spans 13 residues. Germline V gives CDR1 SEHNR, CDR2 FQNEAQ (reference sequence). V shed 5 bases and J shed 5 bases, with 12 bases lying between them. Here the CDR3 reads CASSEDSPYGYTF. The DNA for the CDR3 is TGTGCCAGCAGCGAAGACAGCCCATATGGCTACACCTTC.

This sequence joins TRBV28 and TRBJ1-2; 8 nucleotides match TRBD1. This CDR3 contains 17 residues. Germline CDR1 is MDHEN and CDR2 is SYDVKM. The V gene end was trimmed by 4 bases and the J gene end by 0 bases; junction bases not matched to a gene: 10. The CDR3 DNA sequence: TGTGCCAGCAGTTATGGACAGGGATGGGGTACTAACTATGGCTACACCTTC. Protein product: CASSYGQGWGTNYGYTF.

This chain joins TRBV4-2 and TRBJ2-1, with 8 bases that match TRBD2. With V trimmed by 2 bases and J by 5 bases, 5 bases remained unmatched. Germline V gene sequence: CDR1 LGHNA, CDR2 YNFKEQ. The CDR3 runs 15 residues. CDR3 residues: CASSQSGSPHNEQFF. The CDR3 DNA is TGTGCCAGCAGCCAAAGCGGGAGTCCCCACAATGAGCAGTTCTTC.

The rearrangement links TRBV28 to TRBJ2-7, with TRBD2 matching over 14 bases. The germline CDR1 and CDR2 sequences are MDHEN and SYDVKM. The CDR3 is made up of 17 amino acids. The V segment lost 0 bases and the J segment 6 bases; nucleotides outside the gene matches: 7. CDR3 nucleotides: TGTGCCAGCAGTTTATGGACTAGCGGGGGGGCTAGTGGCGAGCAGTACTTC. Amino acids: CASSLWTSGGASGEQYF.

This clone was observed once. V gene TRBV5-4 combines with J gene TRBJ2-7; D call uncertain. CDR1 and CDR2 (germline): SGHNT, YYREEE (reference sequence). This CDR3 is 12 amino acids long. V was clipped by 4 bases and J by 3 bases, with 8 bases between them. The CDR3 loop reads CASSVLGYEQYF. CDR3 DNA sequence: TGTGCCAGCAGCGTTCTCGGCTACGAGCAGTACTTC.

The count of this clone is one. The gene calls are TRBV28 and TRBJ2-4; D is perhaps TRBD1 (6 bases). This CDR3 is built from 14 residues. V was pared by 4 bases and J by 6 bases, with 13 bases between. Germline V gene sequence: CDR1 MDHEN, CDR2 SYDVKM. The CDR3 nucleotides are TGTGCCAGCAGTTCCTCGACAGGATCAAACATTCAGTACTTC. Amino acids: CASSSSTGSNIQYF.

This chain links TRBV7-9 with TRBJ2-7, with TRBD1 as a possible D gene (6 bases). This CDR3 is 12 amino acids long. The germline CDR1 and CDR2 sequences are SEHNR and FQNEAQ (reference sequence). V was clipped by 4 bases and J by 3 bases, with 7 bases between them. This CDR3 reads CASSSGVYEQYF. CDR3 bases: TGTGCCAGCAGCTCAGGGGTCTACGAGCAGTACTTC. Using reference TRBV7-9 and TRBJ2-7 for the parts outside the CDR3, the full variable domain is DTGVSQNPRHKITKRGQNVTFRCDPISEHNRLYWYRQTLGQGPEFLTYFQNEAQLEKSRLLSDRFSAERPKGSFSTLEIQRTEQGDSAMYLCASSSGVYEQYFGPGTRLTVT.

A word on this clone: Distinct nucleotide sequences in the sample also encode this CDR3. This chain joins TRBV7-2 and TRBJ2-5; 8 positions agree with TRBD2. V was pared by 2 bases and J by 1 base, with 0 bases of the junction left unmatched. The CDR3 loop spans 14 amino acids. Germline V gene lookup returns CDR1 SGHTA and CDR2 FQGNSA. The CDR3 spells CASSLTSGQETQYF. Written as DNA, the CDR3 is TGTGCCAGCAGCTTAACTAGCGGCCAAGAGACCCAGTACTTC.

For the CDR3, the DNA is TGTGCCACCACCCTGCCGGGACGGATGAGGTATACGCAGTATTTT. This gives the protein CATTLPGRMRYTQYF. This chain joins TRBV24-1 and TRBJ2-3; D is perhaps TRBD1 or TRBD2 (5 bases each). Between the trimmed V and J ends, which lost 8 bases and 7 bases, there was a span of 21 bases. CDR1 is KGHDR, CDR2 SFDVKD, per germline. The CDR3 loop spans 15 amino acids.

The V gene is TRBV28, the J gene TRBJ1-3; TRBD1 matches 8 bases. J gave up 3 bases and V 2 bases, and 3 bases lay outside the gene matches. Germline lookup yields CDR1 MDHEN and CDR2 SYDVKM. CDR3 length: 15 amino acids. The CDR3 loop is CASSLQGASGNTIYF. CDR3 nucleotides: TGTGCCAGCAGTTTACAGGGGGCCAGTGGAAACACCATATATTTT.

J is TRBJ2-3 and V is TRBV11-3; D ambiguous. The CDR3 loop spans 16 amino acids. V was pared by 5 bases and J by 1 base, with 16 bases between. The germline V gene has CDR1 SGHNT and CDR2 YENEEA. In DNA form, the CDR3 reads TGTGCCAGCAGCCAAGGGCTGGGCGCCCGCACAGATACGCAGTATTTT. Translation: CASSQGLGARTDTQYF.

The V and J genes are TRBV7-2 and TRBJ2-3; 10 nucleotides align to TRBD2. The CDR3 consists of 17 residues. V lost 1 base and J lost 2; bases outside the gene matches: 6. CDR1 SGHTA and CDR2 FQGNSA come from the germline V gene. Here the CDR3 reads CASSLGVSGGFTDTQYF. The CDR3 nucleotides read TGTGCCAGCAGCTTAGGAGTTAGCGGGGGGTTCACAGATACGCAGTATTTT.

This chain joins TRBV7-8 and TRBJ1-3; TRBD1 might be the D (5 bases). The germline V gene encodes CDR1 SGHVS and CDR2 FQNEAQ. Trimming stripped 5 bases from V and 2 bases from J, with 13 bases between. This CDR3 region has 15 residues. The chain's CDR3 is CASSLARDPGNTIYF. Written as DNA, the CDR3 is TGTGCCAGCAGCCTTGCACGGGACCCTGGAAACACCATATATTTT.

The rearrangement uses TRBV4-1 and TRBJ2-7; 9 nucleotides line up with TRBD1. With V trimmed by 0 bases and J by 5 bases, 11 bases remained unmatched. Per the germline V gene, CDR1 is MGHRA and CDR2 is YSYEKL. The CDR3 has 17 amino acids. CDR3: CASSQDWGTGFLDEQYF. DNA of the CDR3: TGCGCCAGCAGCCAAGATTGGGGGACAGGGTTTTTAGACGAGCAGTACTTC.

This rearrangement joins TRBV4-1 to TRBJ2-3; D is tentatively TRBD1 or TRBD2 (6 bases each). V was pared by 0 bases and J by 2 bases, with 12 bases between. CDR3 length equals 16 residues. Germline CDR1 is MGHRA and CDR2 is YSYEKL. CDR3 in amino acids: CASSQEWGASTDTQYF. CDR3 bases: TGCGCCAGCAGCCAAGAATGGGGGGCCTCCACAGATACGCAGTATTTT.